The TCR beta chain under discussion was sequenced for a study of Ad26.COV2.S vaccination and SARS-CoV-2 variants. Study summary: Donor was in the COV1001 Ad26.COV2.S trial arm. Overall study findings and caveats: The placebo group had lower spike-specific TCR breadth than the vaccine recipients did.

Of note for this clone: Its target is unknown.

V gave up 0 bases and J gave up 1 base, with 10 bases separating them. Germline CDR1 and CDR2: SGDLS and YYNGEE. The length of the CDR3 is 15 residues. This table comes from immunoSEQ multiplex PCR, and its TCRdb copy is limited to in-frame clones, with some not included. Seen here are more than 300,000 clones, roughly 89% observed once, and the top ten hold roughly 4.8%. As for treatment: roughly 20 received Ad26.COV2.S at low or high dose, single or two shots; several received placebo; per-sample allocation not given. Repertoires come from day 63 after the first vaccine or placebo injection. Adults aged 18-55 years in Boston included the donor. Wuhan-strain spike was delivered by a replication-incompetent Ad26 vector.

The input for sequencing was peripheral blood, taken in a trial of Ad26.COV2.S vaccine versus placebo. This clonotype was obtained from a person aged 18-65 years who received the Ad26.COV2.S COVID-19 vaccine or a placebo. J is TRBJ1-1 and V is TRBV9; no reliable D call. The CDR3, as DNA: TGTGCCAGCAGCGTAGAGCGGGATTCGAACACTGAAGCTTTCTTT. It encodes CASSVERDSNTEAFF.